This TCR beta chain was obtained from a study of blood T cell repertoires in COVID-19. This clone was observed a single time. This CDR3 region has 14 residues. Germline V gene sequence: CDR1 LNHDA, CDR2 SQIVND (reference sequence). V was trimmed by 5 bases and J by 0 bases, leaving 10 bases between them. In the original analysis: Estimation of nucleated cell counts relied on the amplification of reference gene primers. Assay used: immunoSEQ multiplex PCR; TCRdb lists only in-frame clones, some missing. The D gene and trimming were derived from the DNA, and the V and J assignments and clone size from that table. The sample gives roughly 100,000 clones, approximately 84% of which show up once; 7.5% to 10% is in the top ten.

The source of this sequence is a man aged 40-49 years with active or convalescent COVID-19. The chain links TRBV19 to TRBJ1-1, with D perhaps matching TRBD1 (6 bases). Sequencing was performed on peripheral blood. This chain's CDR3 is CASSPRTVNTEAFF. For the CDR3, the DNA is TGTGCCAGTAGTCCCCGGACAGTGAACACTGAAGCTTTCTTT. Looking up the rest from reference TRBV19 and TRBJ1-1 gives the full variable domain: DGGITQSPKYLFRKEGQNVTLSCEQNLNHDAMYWYRQDPGQGLRLIYYSQIVNDFQKGDIAEGYSVSREKKESFPLTVTSAQKNPTAFYLCASSPRTVNTEAFFGQGTRLTVV.